The rows below give T cell receptor beta chains drawn from one sample of a study of blood T cell repertoires in COVID-19. TCRdb's table, derived via immunoSEQ multiplex PCR, lists solely in-frame clones and lacks some. The sample contains 180,000 or so clones, roughly 80% of which appear only once. The sequencing sample was made of PBMCs or T cells enriched from blood (not recorded which). All receptors derive from a middle-aged man who had recovered from COVID-19. Each CDR3 is given with its conserved first and last residue. D genes are given only for firm matches. Where a row states a size, it is once, few, many or the class of an expanded clone; other rows omit it.

d_gene,v_gene,j_gene,abundance,CDR3nt,CDR3aa
TRBD2,TRBV20-1,TRBJ2-2,.,TGCAGTGCTAGTGGGACTAGCGGCCTCGCGAACACCGGGGAGCTGTTTTTT,CSASGTSGLANTGELFF
.,TRBV6-5,TRBJ1-4,.,TGTGCCAGCAGCACCACATTACAGGGCGAAAAACTGTTTTTT,CASSTTLQGEKLFF
TRBD1,TRBV3-1/TRBV3-2,TRBJ1-3,once,TGTGCCAGCAGCCAAGAACAGGGGGCTACTGGAAACACCATATATTTT,CASSQEQGATGNTIYF
TRBD1,TRBV5-6,TRBJ2-7,once,TGTGCCAGCAGCAGATTACGACAGGGTTTCTACGAGCAGTACTTC,CASSRLRQGFYEQYF
TRBD1,TRBV3-1/TRBV3-2,TRBJ2-7,.,TGTGCCAGCAGCCTTGGACAGGGTGGCTCCTACGAGCAGTACTTC,CASSLGQGGSYEQYF
TRBD1,TRBV5-1,TRBJ1-2,.,TGCGCCAGCAGCTTGGGGGGACAGGACACTCCGCCCACCTTC,CASSLGGQDTPPTF
TRBD2,TRBV28,TRBJ2-2,.,TGTGCCAGCAGTGTAGAGGGACTAGCGGTCGGTGGAGCCGGGGAGCTGTTTTTT,CASSVEGLAVGGAGELFF
.,TRBV18,TRBJ2-5,.,TGTGCCAGCTCCTGGACAGAACAAGAGACCCAGTACTTC,CASSWTEQETQYF
TRBD2,TRBV28,TRBJ2-7,.,TGTGCCAGCAGTCTTATAGCGGGAGTCGAGCAGTACTTC,CASSLIAGVEQYF
TRBD1,TRBV7-9,TRBJ1-6,.,TGTGCCAGCAGCCCGGACAGGGACAAGAGCTCCTATAATTCACCCCTCCACTTT,CASSPDRDKSSYNSPLHF
.,TRBV29-1,TRBJ2-7,.,TGCAGCGTTGTAAACAGGGTCGGGTACGAGCAGTACTTC,CSVVNRVGYEQYF
.,TRBV29-1,TRBJ2-1,.,TGCAGCGTTCGCCAGGATGAGCAGTTCTTC,CSVRQDEQFF
TRBD1,TRBV5-4,TRBJ2-3,.,TGTGCCAGCAGGGTGGACAGGGGAGTTAGGGATACGCAGTATTTT,CASRVDRGVRDTQYF
.,TRBV7-3,TRBJ1-1,.,TGTGCCAGCAGCTTAGGGCTTCAGAACACTGAAGCTTTCTTT,CASSLGLQNTEAFF
TRBD1,TRBV4-2,TRBJ2-6,.,TGTGCCAGCAGCCGACAGGGCAGGGCCTTAGGGACTGGGGCCAACGTCCTGACTTTC,CASSRQGRALGTGANVLTF
TRBD2,TRBV27,TRBJ2-1,.,TGTGCCAGCAGCCCCTCGCGGGAGGTCTACAATGAGCAGTTCTTC,CASSPSREVYNEQFF
.,TRBV28,TRBJ1-2,.,TGTGCCAGCTTCCCTGTGGGGGACAATCCCTTTAACTATGGCTACACCTTC,CASFPVGDNPFNYGYTF
.,TRBV9,TRBJ1-5,.,TGTGCCAGCAGCCCCTCGGGAGGCGGCAATCAGCCCCAGCATTTT,CASSPSGGGNQPQHF
TRBD1,TRBV19,TRBJ1-6,.,TGTGCCAGTAGTACAGGGGGCAGGCCACCCCTCCACTTT,CASSTGGRPPLHF
.,TRBV28,TRBJ2-3,.,TGTGCCAGCAGTTTATCCTCGGGGGTCCTTAAGTATTTT,CASSLSSGVLKYF
.,TRBV28,TRBJ2-7,.,TGTGCCAGCAGTTCCCTCATATCGGGGATGGAGTACTTC,CASSSLISGMEYF
.,TRBV11-2,TRBJ2-1,.,TGTGCCAGCAGCTTGGTAGCGTCTGTCAATGAGCAGTTCTTC,CASSLVASVNEQFF
.,TRBV7-8,TRBJ2-3,.,TGTGCCAGCTCGTTGGTCCCGGGCGGGATGGGCACAGATACGCAGTATTTT,CASSLVPGGMGTDTQYF
TRBD1,TRBV6-5,TRBJ1-1,.,TGTGCCAGCAGGACGACAGGGGGAACGAACACTGAAGCTTTCTTT,CASRTTGGTNTEAFF
.,TRBV3-1/TRBV3-2,TRBJ2-3,.,TGTGCCAGCAGCCAAGATCTAGGGGTAGGCACAGATACGCAGTATTTT,CASSQDLGVGTDTQYF
.,TRBV6-5,TRBJ1-2,.,TGTGCCAGCAGTTACTCGATTTACCAGGGTGGCTACACCTTC,CASSYSIYQGGYTF
.,TRBV19,TRBJ1-3,once,TGTGCCAGTAGTATGGGAGCGGGAAACACCATATATTTT,CASSMGAGNTIYF
.,TRBV6-1,TRBJ2-3,.,TGTGCCAGCAGTGAGGAGAGGGGGAATACGCAGTATTTT,CASSEERGNTQYF
.,TRBV5-1,TRBJ1-1,.,TGCGCCAGCAGCCCAGGGATCATGAACACTGAAGCTTTCTTT,CASSPGIMNTEAFF
TRBD1,TRBV28,TRBJ1-3,.,TGTGCCAGCAGTCCCCATGGACAGGGGGCTGGAAACACCATATATTTT,CASSPHGQGAGNTIYF
TRBD1,TRBV19,TRBJ2-5,.,TGTGCCAGTACTGGGACAGCCCAAGAGACCCAGTACTTC,CASTGTAQETQYF
.,TRBV7-3,TRBJ1-5,few,TGTGCCAGCAGCTCAAATCTTGAGGGGCCCCAGCATTTT,CASSSNLEGPQHF
.,TRBV7-2,TRBJ1-2,.,TGTGCCAGCAGCTCCAGCGGGGGGAAAGGCTACACCTTC,CASSSSGGKGYTF
.,TRBV29-1,TRBJ1-1,.,TGCAGCGAGACACCCGCGGGGCCCACTGAAGCTTTCTTT,CSETPAGPTEAFF
.,TRBV7-2,TRBJ2-2,.,TGTGCCAGCAGCCTCGAAAGTAGATGGACCGGGGAGCTGTTTTTT,CASSLESRWTGELFF
.,TRBV7-3,TRBJ2-2,.,TGTGCCAGCAGCAGGGGGAACACCGGGGAGCTGTTTTTT,CASSRGNTGELFF
.,TRBV18,TRBJ1-1,once,TGTGCCAGCGCGGGGTTCGTTGGCAGGGAAAATGAAGCTTTCTTT,CASAGFVGRENEAFF
TRBD1,TRBV28,TRBJ1-2,.,TGTGCCACGTACACAGGGGGCACAACTGGCTACACCTTC,CATYTGGTTGYTF
TRBD1,TRBV6-4,TRBJ1-5,once,TGTGCCAGCAGTGGTCAGGACAGGGTCGATCAGCCCCAGCATTTT,CASSGQDRVDQPQHF
.,TRBV18,TRBJ2-5,.,TGTGCCAGCTCACTTGGGAATGGACAGATAGAGACCCAGTACTTC,CASSLGNGQIETQYF
.,TRBV29-1,TRBJ1-3,.,TGCAGCGTCGTTCAGGGATTCTCTGGAAACACCATATATTTT,CSVVQGFSGNTIYF
TRBD1,TRBV27,TRBJ2-7,.,TGTGCCAGCAGTTTACGGTCCTCGACAGGGAACGAGCAGTACTTC,CASSLRSSTGNEQYF
.,TRBV27,TRBJ2-3,.,TGTGCCAGCAGTTTGTCTAGCACAGATACGCAGTATTTT,CASSLSSTDTQYF
.,TRBV4-2,TRBJ2-1,.,TGTGCCAGCAGCCGCCGATTGGGTGGACAAGGGCAGTTCTTC,CASSRRLGGQGQFF
.,TRBV6-5,TRBJ1-2,.,TGTGCCAGCAACGAGGGCTATGGCTACACCTTC,CASNEGYGYTF
.,TRBV7-7,TRBJ2-7,.,TGTGTGTACGAGGCGGCCTACGAGCAGTACTTC,CVYEAAYEQYF
.,TRBV27,TRBJ2-1,.,TGTGCCGCCAAGGAATCGGGGTTCTTC,CAAKESGFF
.,TRBV2,TRBJ1-5,.,TGTGCCAGCAGGGGGCGGATATATAGCAATCAGCCCCAGCATTTT,CASRGRIYSNQPQHF
TRBD1,TRBV3-1/TRBV3-2,TRBJ2-1,.,TGTGCCAGCAGCCAAGAGGTCAGGGGGAGCTTGCAGTTCTTC,CASSQEVRGSLQFF
.,TRBV10-3,TRBJ1-3,.,TGTGCCATCAGTGAGTCGAGGAACACCATATATTTT,CAISESRNTIYF
.,TRBV7-2,TRBJ1-2,.,TGTGCCAGCAGCTTAGAGAGAGGGAGGAATTTTGGCTACACCTTC,CASSLERGRNFGYTF
TRBD1,TRBV5-1,TRBJ2-1,.,TGCGCCAGCAGCACCCTACCCGGGGGACAGGGGGTTTCGAATGAGCAGTTCTTC,CASSTLPGGQGVSNEQFF
.,TRBV5-6,TRBJ1-1,once,TGTGCCAGCAGCACTGTGGTGGGGGAGGGTCTTTCCGTTAACACTGAAGCTTTCTTT,CASSTVVGEGLSVNTEAFF
TRBD1,TRBV29-1,TRBJ1-2,once,TGCAGCGTTGCAGGACAGGGTTCCTTTGGCTACACCTTC,CSVAGQGSFGYTF
TRBD2,TRBV27,TRBJ2-3,.,TGTGCCAGCAGTTTATTTAGTGGGACTAGCGGGGGAGATACGCAGTATTTT,CASSLFSGTSGGDTQYF
.,TRBV6-4,TRBJ1-1,once,TGTGCCAGCAGTCAGTCCCGAAACACTGAAGCTTTCTTT,CASSQSRNTEAFF
.,TRBV7-9,TRBJ2-1,.,TGTGCCAGCAGCTTACCGCAGTACAATGAGCAGTTCTTC,CASSLPQYNEQFF